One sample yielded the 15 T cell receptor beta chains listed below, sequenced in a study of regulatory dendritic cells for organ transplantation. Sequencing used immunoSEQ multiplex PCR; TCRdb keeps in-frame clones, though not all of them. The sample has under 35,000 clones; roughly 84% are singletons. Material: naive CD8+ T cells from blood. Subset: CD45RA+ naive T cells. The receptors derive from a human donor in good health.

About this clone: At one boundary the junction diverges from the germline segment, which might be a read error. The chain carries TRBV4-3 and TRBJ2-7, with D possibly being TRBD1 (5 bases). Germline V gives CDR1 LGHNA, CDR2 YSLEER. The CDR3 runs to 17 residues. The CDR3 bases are TGCGCCAGCAGCCAATCCCCCATGGGGCGAGGCTCCTCCGAGCAGTACTTC. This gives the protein CASSQSPMGRGSSEQYF.

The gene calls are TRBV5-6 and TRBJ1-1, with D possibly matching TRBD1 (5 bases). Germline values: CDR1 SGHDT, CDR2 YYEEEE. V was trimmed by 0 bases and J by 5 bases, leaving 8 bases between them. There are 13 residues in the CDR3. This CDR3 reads CASSLAGPTEAFF. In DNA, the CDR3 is TGTGCCAGCAGCTTGGCAGGGCCGACTGAAGCTTTCTTT.

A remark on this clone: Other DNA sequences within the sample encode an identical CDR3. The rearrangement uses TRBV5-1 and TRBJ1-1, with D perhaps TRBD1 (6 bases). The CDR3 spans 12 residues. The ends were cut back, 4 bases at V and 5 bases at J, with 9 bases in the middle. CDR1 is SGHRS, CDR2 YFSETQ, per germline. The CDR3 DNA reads TGCGCCAGCAGCCTCAGGGGTACTGAAGCTTTCTTT. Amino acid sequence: CASSLRGTEAFF.

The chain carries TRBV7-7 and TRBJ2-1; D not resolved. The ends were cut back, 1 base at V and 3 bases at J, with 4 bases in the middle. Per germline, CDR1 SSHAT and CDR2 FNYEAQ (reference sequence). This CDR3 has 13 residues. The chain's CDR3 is CASSLDSYNEQFF. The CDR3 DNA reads TGTGCCAGCAGCTTAGACAGCTACAATGAGCAGTTCTTC.

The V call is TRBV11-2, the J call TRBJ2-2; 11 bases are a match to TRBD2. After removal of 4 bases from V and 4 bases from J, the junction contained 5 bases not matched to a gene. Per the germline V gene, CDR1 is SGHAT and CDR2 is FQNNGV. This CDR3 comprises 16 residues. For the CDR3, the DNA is TGTGCCAGCAGCTCATCTAGCGGGGGGAGCACCGGGGAGCTGTTTTTT. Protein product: CASSSSSGGSTGELFF.

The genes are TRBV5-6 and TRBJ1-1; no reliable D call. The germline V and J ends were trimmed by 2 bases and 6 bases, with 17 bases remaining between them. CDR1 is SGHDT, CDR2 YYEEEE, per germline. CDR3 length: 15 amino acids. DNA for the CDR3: TGTGCCAGCAGCTTCGGGAGGGAGACCAAACCTGAAGCTTTCTTT. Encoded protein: CASSFGRETKPEAFF.

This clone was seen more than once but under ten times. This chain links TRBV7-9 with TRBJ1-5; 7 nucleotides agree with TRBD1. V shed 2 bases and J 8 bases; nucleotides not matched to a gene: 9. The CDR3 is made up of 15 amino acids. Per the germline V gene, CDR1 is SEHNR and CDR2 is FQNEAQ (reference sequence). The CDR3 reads CASSLWGTQGEPQHF. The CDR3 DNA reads TGTGCCAGCAGCTTATGGGGTACCCAGGGGGAGCCCCAGCATTTT.

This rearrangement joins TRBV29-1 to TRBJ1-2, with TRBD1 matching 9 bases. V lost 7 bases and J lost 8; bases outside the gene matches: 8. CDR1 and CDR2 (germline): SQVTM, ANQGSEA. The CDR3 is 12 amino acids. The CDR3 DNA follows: TGCAGCGCCCCCGGGACAGGGAACGGCTACACCTTC. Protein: CSAPGTGNGYTF.

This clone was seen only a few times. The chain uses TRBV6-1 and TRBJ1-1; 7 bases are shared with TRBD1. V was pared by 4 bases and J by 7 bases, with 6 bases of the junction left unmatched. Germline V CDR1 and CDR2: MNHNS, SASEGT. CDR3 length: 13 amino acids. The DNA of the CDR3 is TGTGCCAGCAGTGGGGGGACAGCCAATGAAGCTTTCTTT. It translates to CASSGGTANEAFF.

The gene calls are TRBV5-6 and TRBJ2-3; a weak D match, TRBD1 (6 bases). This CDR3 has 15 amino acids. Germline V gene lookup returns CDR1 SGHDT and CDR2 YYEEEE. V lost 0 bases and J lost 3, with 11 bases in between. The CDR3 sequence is CASSLEGVPTDTQYF. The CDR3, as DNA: TGTGCCAGCAGCTTGGAGGGGGTCCCGACAGATACGCAGTATTTT.

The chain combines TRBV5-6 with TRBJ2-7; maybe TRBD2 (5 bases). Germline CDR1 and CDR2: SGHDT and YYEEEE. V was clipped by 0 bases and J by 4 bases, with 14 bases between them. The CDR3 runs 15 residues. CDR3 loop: CASSLVGRALYEQYF. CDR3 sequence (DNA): TGTGCCAGCAGCTTGGTTGGGCGGGCCCTTTACGAGCAGTACTTC.

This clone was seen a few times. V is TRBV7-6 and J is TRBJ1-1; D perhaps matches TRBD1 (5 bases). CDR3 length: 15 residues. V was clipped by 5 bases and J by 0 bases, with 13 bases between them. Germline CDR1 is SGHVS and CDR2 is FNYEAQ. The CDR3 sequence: CASSPRGLMNTEAFF. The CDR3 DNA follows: TGTGCCAGCAGCCCAAGGGGCTTAATGAACACTGAAGCTTTCTTT.

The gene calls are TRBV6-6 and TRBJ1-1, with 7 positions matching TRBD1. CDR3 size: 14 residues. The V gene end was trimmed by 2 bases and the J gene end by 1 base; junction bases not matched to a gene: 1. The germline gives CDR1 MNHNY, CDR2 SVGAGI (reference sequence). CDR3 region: CASSYTGANTEAFF. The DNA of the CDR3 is TGTGCCAGCAGTTACACAGGGGCGAACACTGAAGCTTTCTTT.

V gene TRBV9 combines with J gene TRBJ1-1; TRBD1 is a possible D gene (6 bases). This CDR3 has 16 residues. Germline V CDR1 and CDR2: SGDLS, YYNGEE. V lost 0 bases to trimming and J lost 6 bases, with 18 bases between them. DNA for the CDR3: TGTGCCAGCAGCGTAGATCCCGGGACACTGGGCTCTGAAGCTTTCTTT. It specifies CASSVDPGTLGSEAFF.

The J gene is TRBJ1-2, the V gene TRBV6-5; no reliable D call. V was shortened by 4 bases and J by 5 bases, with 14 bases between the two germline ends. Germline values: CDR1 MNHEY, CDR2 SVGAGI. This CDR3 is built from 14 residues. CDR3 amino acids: CASSSKPAGYGYTF. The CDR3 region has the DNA TGTGCCAGCAGTTCGAAACCCGCGGGGTATGGCTACACCTTC.